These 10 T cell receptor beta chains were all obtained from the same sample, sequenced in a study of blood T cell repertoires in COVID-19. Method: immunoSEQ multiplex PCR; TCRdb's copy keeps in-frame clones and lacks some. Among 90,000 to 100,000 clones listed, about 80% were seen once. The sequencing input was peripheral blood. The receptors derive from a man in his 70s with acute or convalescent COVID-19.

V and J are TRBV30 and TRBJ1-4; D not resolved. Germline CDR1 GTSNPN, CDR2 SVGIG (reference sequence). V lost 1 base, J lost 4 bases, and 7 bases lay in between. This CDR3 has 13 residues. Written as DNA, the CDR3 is TGTGCCTGGAGTGGAGTCGATAATGAAAAACTGTTTTTT. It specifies CAWSGVDNEKLFF.

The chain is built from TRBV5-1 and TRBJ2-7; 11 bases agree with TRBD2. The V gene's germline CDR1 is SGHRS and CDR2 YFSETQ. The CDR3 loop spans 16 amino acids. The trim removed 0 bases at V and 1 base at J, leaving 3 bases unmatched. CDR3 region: CASSLETSGKSYEQYF. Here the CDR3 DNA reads TGCGCCAGCAGCTTGGAGACTAGCGGGAAATCCTACGAGCAGTACTTC.

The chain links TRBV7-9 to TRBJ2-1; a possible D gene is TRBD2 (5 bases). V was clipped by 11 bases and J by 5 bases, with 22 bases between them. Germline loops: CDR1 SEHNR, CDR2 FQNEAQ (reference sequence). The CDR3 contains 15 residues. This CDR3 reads CAVGRKRGLDNEQFF. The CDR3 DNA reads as TGTGCCGTCGGCAGAAAGAGAGGGCTCGACAATGAGCAGTTCTTC.

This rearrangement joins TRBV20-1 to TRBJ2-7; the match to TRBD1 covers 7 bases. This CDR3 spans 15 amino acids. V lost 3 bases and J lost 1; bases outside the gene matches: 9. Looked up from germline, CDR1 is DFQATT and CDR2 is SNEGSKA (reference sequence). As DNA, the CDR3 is TGCAGTGCTAGTGCCCGACAGGGAGTTTCCTACGAGCAGTACTTC. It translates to CSASARQGVSYEQYF.

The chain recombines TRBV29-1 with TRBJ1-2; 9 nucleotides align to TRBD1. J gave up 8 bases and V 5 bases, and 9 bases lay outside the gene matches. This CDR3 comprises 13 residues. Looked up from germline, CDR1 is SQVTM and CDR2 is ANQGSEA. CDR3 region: CSVRGQGGRGYTF. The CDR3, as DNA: TGCAGCGTTCGGGGACAGGGCGGAAGGGGCTACACCTTC.

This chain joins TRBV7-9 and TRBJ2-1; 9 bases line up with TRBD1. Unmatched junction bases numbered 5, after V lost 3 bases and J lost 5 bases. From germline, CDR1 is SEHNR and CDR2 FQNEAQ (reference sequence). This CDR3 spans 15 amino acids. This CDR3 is CASSLGTGTHNEQFF. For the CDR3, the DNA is TGTGCCAGCAGCTTGGGGACAGGGACACACAATGAGCAGTTCTTC.

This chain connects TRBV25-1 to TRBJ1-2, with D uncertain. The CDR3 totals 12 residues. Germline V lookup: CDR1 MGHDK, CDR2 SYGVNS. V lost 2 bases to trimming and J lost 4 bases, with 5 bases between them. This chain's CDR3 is CASSEPPYGYTF. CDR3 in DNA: TGTGCCAGCAGTGAACCTCCCTATGGCTACACCTTC.

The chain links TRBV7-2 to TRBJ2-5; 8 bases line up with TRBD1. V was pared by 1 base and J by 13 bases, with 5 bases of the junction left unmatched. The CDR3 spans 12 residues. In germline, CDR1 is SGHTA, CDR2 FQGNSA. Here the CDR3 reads CASSLGGQGLYF. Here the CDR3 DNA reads TGTGCCAGCAGCTTAGGCGGACAGGGCTTGTACTTC. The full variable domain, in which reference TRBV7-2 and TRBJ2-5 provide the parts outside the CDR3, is GAGVSQSPSNKVTEKGKDVELRCDPISGHTALYWYRQSLGQGLEFLIYFQGNSAPDKSGLPSDRFSAERTGGSVSTLTIQRTQQEDSAVYLCASSLGGQGLYFGPGTRLLVL.

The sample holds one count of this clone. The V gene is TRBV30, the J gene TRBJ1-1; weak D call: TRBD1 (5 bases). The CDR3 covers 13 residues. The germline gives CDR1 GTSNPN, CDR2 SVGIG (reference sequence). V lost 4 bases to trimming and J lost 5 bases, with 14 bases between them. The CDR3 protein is CAWMGGDLTEAFF. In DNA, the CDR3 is TGTGCCTGGATGGGGGGGGATTTGACTGAAGCTTTCTTT.

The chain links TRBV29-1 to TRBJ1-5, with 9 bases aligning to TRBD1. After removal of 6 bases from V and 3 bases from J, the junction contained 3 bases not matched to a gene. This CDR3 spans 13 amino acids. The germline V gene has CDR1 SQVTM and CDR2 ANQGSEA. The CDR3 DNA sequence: TGCAGCGTGGGACAGGGACCCAATCAGCCCCAGCATTTT. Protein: CSVGQGPNQPQHF.